This TCR beta chain was found in a study of blood T cell repertoires in COVID-19. Study details: The study drew acute and convalescent COVID-19 samples from the United States, Italy and Spain. T cells, B-cell-depleted T cells, or PBMCs supplied cDNA or gDNA.

This clone showed up just once. Enrolled through a virtual design, the participants were between roughly 18 and 90 years of age and came from around 25 US areas. CDR1 is MRHNA, CDR2 SNTAGT, per germline. J lost 6 bases, V lost 0 bases, and 10 bases had no gene match. The CDR3 extends over 18 amino acids. Produced via immunoSEQ multiplex PCR; TCRdb's table is partial and in-frame only. The data contain about 160,000 clones, 85% to 90% of them singletons. The chain carries TRBV6-4 and TRBJ2-1, with TRBD1 identical over 11 bases. Material for sequencing was PBMCs or T cells enriched from blood (not recorded which). The origin of this receptor is a woman between 50 and 59 years old who had recovered from COVID-19. CDR3 nucleotide sequence: TGTGCCAGCAGTGACTCGCACGTAGGACAGGGGGCTTTCAATGAGCAGTTCTTC. This codes for CASSDSHVGQGAFNEQFF.